Below are 14 T cell receptor beta chains sequenced from a single sample in a study of blood T cell repertoires in COVID-19 (TCRdb year 2020). Libraries were prepared through the immunoSEQ multiplex PCR assay. What TCRdb holds here is the immuneACCESS table cut down to in-frame rearrangements. Part of the clones is not present; checked against another copy, under half of the missing clones reflect an unresolved V gene, and the others are unexplained. The sample table lists about 70,000 clones, approximately 89% of them with a count of one. Over 4.5% of the sample goes to the ten largest clones. The material sequenced was peripheral blood. All receptors derive from an elderly man with acute or convalescent COVID-19.

This clone showed up just once. The chain employs TRBV29-1 and TRBJ2-3; 9 bases match TRBD1. With V trimmed by 6 bases and J by 4 bases, 8 bases remained unmatched. The CDR3 spans 14 residues. CDR1 and CDR2 (germline): SQVTM, ANQGSEA. The CDR3 DNA is TGCAGCGTAGCGGACAGGGGAAGTGCAGATACGCAGTATTTT. It translates to CSVADRGSADTQYF.

The chain uses TRBV20-1 and TRBJ2-1, with 16 bases matching TRBD2. Germline loops: CDR1 DFQATT, CDR2 SNEGSKA (reference sequence). This CDR3 spans 14 amino acids. The V and J ends lost 3 bases and 12 bases, in that order; junction bases with no gene match: 5. The CDR3 bases are TGCAGTGCTAGTGGGACTAGCGGGAGGGCCGTGCAGTTCTTC. It translates to CSASGTSGRAVQFF.

The rearrangement links TRBV12-2 to TRBJ2-2; TRBD1 is taken as the D call from the table, unchecked against the DNA. TRBV12-2 is labeled a pseudogene. The CDR3 totals 18 residues. In DNA form, the CDR3 reads TGTGCAAGTCGCTTTTTTGTTGGTAGAACAGGGCGTACCGGGGAGCTGTTTTTT. This codes for CASRFFVGRTGRTGELFF.

This chain connects TRBV21-1 to TRBJ2-1; the D call TRBD1 from the table was never checked on the DNA. TRBV21-1 is a recognized pseudogene. The CDR3 length is 19 residues. The CDR3 nucleotides are TGTGCCAGCAGCTACCGGGACACAGTCCGTAAGTCCACAATTGATGAGCAGTTCTTC. Amino acids: CASSYRDTVRKSTIDEQFF.

The V and J genes are TRBV5-1 and TRBJ1-5, with unresolved D. Trimming removed 5 bases from V and 4 bases from J, with 16 bases in between. This CDR3 is 15 amino acids long. CDR1 is SGHRS, CDR2 YFSETQ, per germline. DNA of the CDR3: TGCGCCAGCAGAAGGACTCCCGGGGAGAATCAGCCCCAGCATTTT. Translation: CASRRTPGENQPQHF.

The V call is TRBV2, the J call TRBJ2-2, with 8 nucleotides matching TRBD2. Germline CDR1 SNHLY, CDR2 FYNNEI. The V gene end was trimmed by 6 bases and the J gene end by 7 bases; junction bases not matched to a gene: 13. The CDR3 spans 16 residues. CDR3 protein: CASRRLAQRTGGELFF. The CDR3 nucleotides read TGTGCCAGCAGACGACTAGCGCAGAGAACGGGCGGGGAGCTGTTTTTT.

The chain recombines TRBV6-1 with TRBJ2-7, with 9 bases matching TRBD1. CDR3 size: 15 residues. Germline V gene data show CDR1 as MNHNS and CDR2 as SASEGT. V lost 3 bases and J lost 5; bases outside the gene matches: 8. This chain's CDR3 is CASSEGGQGNHEQYF. The CDR3 DNA reads as TGTGCCAGCAGTGAGGGGGGACAGGGTAACCACGAGCAGTACTTC.

CDR3 nucleotide sequence: TGCAGCGTTGAAATCAGGACCGCAGGGGGCTATGGCTACACCTTC. Amino acid sequence: CSVEIRTAGGYGYTF. This chain uses TRBV29-1 with TRBJ1-2, with 7 bases that match TRBD1. The ends lost 2 bases at V and 4 bases at J; junction bases unmatched: 10. Germline CDR1 is SQVTM and CDR2 is ANQGSEA. CDR3 length equals 15 residues.

The chain recombines TRBV3-1 (or the pseudogene TRBV3-2) with TRBJ2-5, with TRBD1 matching 8 bases. Germline assignment: CDR1 LGHDT and CDR2 YNNKEL (reference sequence). V lost 3 bases, J lost 3 bases, and 6 bases stayed unmatched. This CDR3 contains 15 residues. CDR3 amino acids: CASSQKQGAKETQYF. The CDR3 bases are TGTGCCAGCAGCCAGAAGCAGGGGGCGAAAGAGACCCAGTACTTC.

The J gene is TRBJ1-5, the V gene TRBV10-2; TRBD1 aligns across 9 bases. This CDR3 is 15 amino acids long. Germline trimming cut 5 bases from V and 2 bases from J; bases unmatched to any gene: 4. From germline, CDR1 is WSHSY and CDR2 SAAADI. The CDR3 nucleotides are TGCGCCAGCAGTTGGGACAGGGTCGGCAATCAGCCCCAGCATTTT. Translating it yields CASSWDRVGNQPQHF.

The table lists this clone with a count of one. The genes are TRBV28 and TRBJ2-7, with a tentative D call TRBD1 (6 bases). Per the germline V gene, CDR1 is MDHEN and CDR2 is SYDVKM. Deletions cut 3 bases from V and 3 bases from J, with 15 bases between. This CDR3 is built from 15 residues. In DNA form, the CDR3 reads TGTGCCAGCAGTTTTAACCGAGGACAGTTCTACGAGCAGTACTTC. This gives the protein CASSFNRGQFYEQYF.

The chain joins TRBV5-6 to TRBJ2-7; the match to TRBD2 covers 11 bases. This CDR3 region has 15 residues. Losses at the gene ends were 5 bases for V and 3 bases for J; bases not matched to a gene: 7. Germline values: CDR1 SGHDT, CDR2 YYEEEE. The CDR3: CASSWGLADGYEQYF. CDR3 coding DNA: TGTGCCAGCAGTTGGGGACTAGCGGATGGCTACGAGCAGTACTTC.

In DNA form, the CDR3 reads TGTGCCAGCAGCTTTTACCAGGCCGACGAAGCTTTCTTT. It codes for CASSFYQADEAFF. The gene calls are TRBV7-9 and TRBJ1-1; D not resolved. This CDR3 is built from 13 residues. Per germline, CDR1 SEHNR and CDR2 FQNEAQ (reference sequence). V shed 3 bases and J shed 8 bases, with 13 bases lying between them.

V gene TRBV5-8 combines with J gene TRBJ2-5, with 8 positions matching TRBD1. The CDR3 runs 15 residues. With V trimmed by 4 bases and J by 4 bases, 9 bases remained unmatched. Germline V gene sequence: CDR1 SGHTS, CDR2 YDEGEE. The CDR3 is CASSPRTGIGETQYF. The CDR3 DNA sequence: TGTGCCAGCAGCCCCAGGACAGGGATTGGAGAGACCCAGTACTTC. Supplemented by reference TRBV5-8 and TRBJ2-5, the full variable domain reads EAGVTQSPTHLIKTRGQQATLRCSPISGHTSVYWYQQALGLGLQFLLWYDEGEERNRGNFPPRFSGRQFPNYSSELNVNALELEDSALYLCASSPRTGIGETQYFGPGTRLLVL.